A selection of T cell receptor beta chains follows, all from one sample in a study of cytomegalovirus exposure and HLA in healthy donors. Profiling relied on immunoSEQ multiplex PCR, and the TCRdb table lists in-frame clones only, not all of them. In total, the table holds under 150,000 clones. Sequencing was done on a sample of PBMCs. The receptors were sampled from a man between 40 and 49 years old in good health and CMV-seronegative. Each CDR3 is given with its conserved first and last residue. The order of the fields is V gene, CDR3 protein.

TRBV5-1 | CASSLGLDITDTQYF
TRBV5-1 | CASSPGQDYGYTF
TRBV11-2 | CASSLDRVNTEAFF
TRBV25-1 | CASSEATPAGQPQHF
TRBV5-1 | CASSPRQGFTEQYF
TRBV18 | CASSRGQGKAHEQFF
TRBV9 | CASSVAGRDGDTQYF
TRBV7-2 | CASSLLNSPLHF
TRBV4-1 | CASSHIRGGQYNEQFF
TRBV27 | CASTYLGGGNTEAFF
TRBV4-2 | CASSLSGTDSYNEQFF
TRBV28 | CASSTRSNRGEQFF
TRBV7-8 | CASSPRVPGQGALGGYTF
TRBV9 | CASSVDRGWDSPLHF
TRBV19 | CASRNRQGSGTEAFF
TRBV19 | CASGDRENNEQFF
TRBV19 | CASSIGRQGHQPQHF
TRBV6-5 | CASRLGQFINGYTF
TRBV5-6 | CASSLEGTLHSNQPQHF
TRBV7-9 | CASSFEGTAAEAFF
TRBV27 | CASRSGEKSYEQYF
TRBV16 | CASSSLTEIQETQYF
TRBV20-1 | CSAQAYEQYF
TRBV6-5 | CASSYSGQTYEQYF
TRBV9 | CASSVEPTARSGANVLTF
TRBV5-6 | CASSRGQGYGYTF
TRBV10-3 | CATTGDFLNQPQHF
TRBV5-1 | CASQGQGARTEAFF
TRBV5-1 | CASSRQERTYNSPLHF
TRBV27 | CASSARTGNGYTF
TRBV9 | CASSTGGRTEAFF
TRBV6-5 | CASSYSAGGELFF
TRBV7-3 | CASSQVGVLNTGELFF
TRBV7-2 | CASSQRQGANSPLHF
TRBV7-3 | CASSLNGEALQETQYF
TRBV7-7 | CASSAGTGGTAFF
TRBV4-2 | CASSHEQGTEAFF
TRBV13 | CASSDVGGFGYTF
TRBV6-1 | CASSAVYEQYF